The rows below give T cell receptor beta chains drawn from one sample of a study of shared clonotypes between healthy human individuals. This table comes from immunoSEQ multiplex PCR, and its TCRdb copy is limited to in-frame clones, with some not included. Here the sample spans 2 million to 2.5 million clones, over 85% being singletons. Sequencing used naive CD4+ T cells from PBMCs. The receptors were sampled from a man aged 18 to 29 in good health. Some clones in this sample may be carry-over from other donors' samples. CDR3s include the opening cysteine and the closing phenylalanine or tryptophan. A D gene is named only where the DNA matches it firmly. Size tells how often a clone was seen (once, few, many) or the class of an expanded clone, and some rows leave it out.

clone size | J gene | D gene | V gene | CDR3 protein | CDR3 DNA
NA | TRBJ2-4 | NA | TRBV2 | CASTPAPRGIQYF | TGTGCCAGCACCCCCGCCCCCCGGGGCATTCAGTACTTC
NA | TRBJ2-7 | TRBD1 | TRBV28 | CASLRTGTGTTYEQYF | TGTGCCAGCCTAAGAACCGGGACAGGGACTACCTACGAGCAGTACTTC
once | TRBJ2-2 | NA | TRBV15 | CATSRFRRDTGELFF | TGTGCCACCAGCCGCTTCAGGCGTGACACCGGGGAGCTGTTTTTT
NA | TRBJ1-6 | NA | TRBV28 | CASRNSRVGNSPLHF | TGTGCCAGCAGGAATTCCAGGGTCGGGAATTCACCCCTCCACTTT
once | TRBJ1-4 | NA | TRBV4-2 | CASSQEGSTNEKLFF | TGTGCCAGCAGCCAAGAAGGATCAACTAATGAAAAACTGTTTTTT
NA | TRBJ2-7 | NA | TRBV4-2 | CASSQAGGQTYEQYF | TGTGCCAGCAGCCAAGCGGGGGGCCAGACCTACGAGCAGTACTTC
NA | TRBJ2-7 | TRBD2 | TRBV11-3 | CASSLGGSGMYEQYF | TGTGCCAGCAGCTTAGGAGGTAGCGGGATGTACGAGCAGTACTTC
NA | TRBJ1-2 | NA | TRBV6-5 | CASSYSTGGRGSGYTF | TGTGCCAGCAGTTACTCGACGGGAGGCAGGGGCTCTGGCTACACCTTC
once | TRBJ2-7 | NA | TRBV2 | CASSRTGSEAEQYF | TGTGCCAGCAGTAGAACGGGATCCGAGGCCGAGCAGTACTTC
NA | TRBJ2-7 | TRBD1 | TRBV25-1 | CASSHGQGGEQYF | TGTGCCAGCAGTCACGGACAGGGAGGCGAGCAGTACTTC
once | TRBJ2-3 | TRBD2 | TRBV7-6 | CASSSLAGTSTDTQYF | TGTGCCAGCAGCTCTCTAGCGGGAACTAGCACAGATACGCAGTATTTT
NA | TRBJ2-1 | TRBD2 | TRBV27 | CASSLSFLAGVNEQFF | TGTGCCAGCAGTTTATCATTCCTAGCGGGAGTCAATGAGCAGTTCTTC
NA | TRBJ1-1 | TRBD1 | TRBV11-2 | CASSSPGQGYTEAFF | TGTGCCAGCAGCTCTCCGGGACAGGGATATACTGAAGCTTTCTTT
NA | TRBJ2-7 | NA | TRBV5-8 | CASSPRSGRFEQYF | TGTGCCAGCAGCCCAAGGTCAGGCAGGTTCGAGCAGTACTTC
NA | TRBJ2-1 | NA | TRBV6-1 | CASRVQARSYNEQFF | TGTGCCAGCAGGGTTCAGGCGCGCTCCTACAATGAGCAGTTCTTC
NA | TRBJ2-3 | TRBD1 | TRBV5-4 | CASSTRQGDIADTQYF | TGTGCCAGCAGCACCAGACAGGGGGATATTGCAGATACGCAGTATTTT
NA | TRBJ2-1 | TRBD2 | TRBV7-9 | CASSLAIHPAGENEQFF | TGTGCCAGCAGCTTAGCGATACATCCAGCGGGAGAAAATGAGCAGTTCTTC
NA | TRBJ2-1 | NA | TRBV9 | CASSVDGVSSYNEQFF | TGTGCCAGCAGCGTAGATGGGGTCTCCTCCTACAATGAGCAGTTCTTC
NA | TRBJ2-3 | NA | TRBV7-3 | CASSLNLLPDTQYF | TGTGCCAGCAGCTTAAACCTTTTGCCAGATACGCAGTATTTT
NA | TRBJ2-1 | NA | TRBV6-6 | CASSPGGNEQFF | TGTGCCAGCAGTCCCGGGGGAAATGAGCAGTTCTTC
once | TRBJ2-7 | TRBD1 | TRBV9 | CASSVGQGNYEQYF | TGTGCCAGCAGCGTCGGACAGGGAAACTACGAGCAGTACTTC
once | TRBJ2-3 | TRBD2 | TRBV27 | CASSSSGTRSSDTQYF | TGTGCCAGCAGTTCCTCTGGGACTAGATCTTCAGATACGCAGTATTTT
NA | TRBJ2-1 | NA | TRBV29-1 | CSVEGGPSSYNEQFF | TGCAGCGTTGAAGGCGGGCCAAGCTCCTACAATGAGCAGTTCTTC
few | TRBJ1-5 | NA | TRBV7-8 | CASTLDWDQPQHF | TGTGCCAGCACCCTAGACTGGGATCAGCCCCAGCATTTT
NA | TRBJ2-3 | NA | TRBV6-4 | CASSDRERAGTDTQYF | TGTGCCAGCAGTGACCGGGAGCGGGCGGGAACAGATACGCAGTATTTT
NA | TRBJ2-7 | NA | TRBV21-1 | CASSKWVSGRSEQYF | TGTGCCAGCAGCAAGTGGGTTAGCGGGAGGTCCGAGCAGTACTTC
NA | TRBJ2-1 | NA | TRBV5-8 | CASSLAALPVF | TGTGCCAGCAGCTTGGCCGCTTTGCCGGTCTTC
NA | TRBJ1-4 | NA | TRBV6-6 | CASSPTGPSNEKLFF | TGTGCCAGCAGTCCCACGGGACCATCTAATGAAAAACTGTTTTTT
NA | TRBJ2-1 | NA | TRBV6-1 | CASRAREYSYNEQFF | TGTGCCAGCAGGGCCAGGGAGTACTCCTACAATGAGCAGTTCTTC
NA | TRBJ2-1 | NA | TRBV5-6 | CASSFATGGGRFF | TGTGCCAGCAGCTTCGCCACCGGAGGAGGAAGGTTCTTC
NA | TRBJ1-1 | NA | TRBV5-4 | CASSLVQGAEAFF | TGTGCCAGCAGCTTGGTACAGGGCGCTGAAGCTTTCTTT
NA | TRBJ2-7 | NA | TRBV28 | CASTTGTAQRRGEQYF | TGTGCCAGCACCACCGGGACCGCGCAGAGGAGGGGCGAGCAGTACTTC
NA | TRBJ1-1 | TRBD1 | TRBV5-8 | CASSWDRNTEAFF | TGTGCCAGCAGCTGGGACAGAAACACTGAAGCTTTCTTT
NA | TRBJ1-1 | NA | TRBV20-1 | CSAMRWKEAFF | TGCAGTGCTATGAGGTGGAAGGAAGCTTTCTTT
NA | TRBJ2-5 | NA | TRBV18 | CASSPRAVQETQYF | TGTGCCAGCTCACCTCGAGCGGTTCAAGAGACCCAGTACTTC
NA | TRBJ1-2 | TRBD1 | TRBV6-5 | CASSSWEKRTGYGYTF | TGTGCCAGCAGTTCCTGGGAGAAGAGGACAGGCTATGGCTACACCTTC
NA | TRBJ2-3 | TRBD2 | TRBV5-1 | CASSLPKRGHSTDTQYF | TGCGCCAGCAGCTTGCCCAAGCGGGGTCATAGCACAGATACGCAGTATTTT
NA | TRBJ2-3 | NA | TRBV6-5 | CASSYSMVGDTQYF | TGTGCCAGCAGTTACTCGATGGTAGGAGATACGCAGTATTTT
NA | TRBJ2-7 | TRBD2 | TRBV6-1 | CASSGEIAGPYEQYF | TGTGCCAGCAGTGGGGAAATAGCGGGACCCTACGAGCAGTACTTC
NA | TRBJ2-5 | NA | TRBV19 | CASRDPGTALETQYF | TGTGCCAGTAGAGATCCGGGAACAGCGTTGGAGACCCAGTACTTC
NA | TRBJ2-2 | NA | TRBV6-5 | CASTLTNTGELFF | TGTGCCAGCACCCTGACGAACACCGGGGAGCTGTTTTTT
NA | TRBJ2-5 | TRBD2 | TRBV4-1 | CASSPRRLAGQETQYF | TGCGCCAGCAGCCCCCGAAGACTAGCGGGGCAAGAGACCCAGTACTTC
NA | TRBJ2-7 | NA | TRBV28 | CASSSTAELYEQYF | TGTGCCAGCAGTTCCACAGCGGAACTTTACGAGCAGTACTTC
NA | TRBJ2-2 | NA | TRBV25-1 | CASSVDRANTGELFF | TGTGCCAGCAGTGTAGACAGAGCGAACACCGGGGAGCTGTTTTTT
once | TRBJ2-1 | NA | TRBV5-1 | CASSISQNSYNEQFF | TGCGCCAGCAGCATCTCCCAAAACTCCTACAATGAGCAGTTCTTC
NA | TRBJ2-3 | TRBD2 | TRBV7-9 | CASSFPGGRGADTQYF | TGTGCCAGCAGCTTTCCAGGCGGGCGGGGGGCAGATACGCAGTATTTT
NA | TRBJ2-3 | NA | TRBV9 | CASSVDGDTQYF | TGTGCCAGCAGCGTAGACGGAGATACGCAGTATTTT
NA | TRBJ1-2 | NA | TRBV25-1 | CASSGRENYGYTF | TGTGCCAGCAGTGGCCGAGAAAACTATGGCTACACCTTC
NA | TRBJ2-1 | NA | TRBV14 | CASSHLRNEQFF | TGTGCCAGCAGCCATCTTAGGAATGAGCAGTTCTTC
NA | TRBJ2-6 | TRBD2 | TRBV5-4 | CASSKGLADSSGANVLTF | TGTGCCAGCAGCAAGGGACTAGCGGACAGCTCTGGGGCCAACGTCCTGACTTTC
NA | TRBJ2-7 | TRBD2 | TRBV18 | CASSPPGLGYEQYF | TGTGCCAGCTCACCACCGGGACTAGGCTACGAGCAGTACTTC
NA | TRBJ1-2 | TRBD1 | TRBV7-9 | CASSSDRDDGYTF | TGTGCCAGCAGCTCGGACAGGGACGATGGCTACACCTTC
NA | TRBJ1-1 | NA | TRBV19 | CASSYVAGAGAFF | TGTGCCAGTAGCTATGTTGCTGGGGCTGGAGCTTTCTTT
NA | TRBJ2-1 | NA | TRBV25-1 | CASIPPGSAYNEQFF | TGTGCCAGCATCCCCCCAGGGAGTGCATACAATGAGCAGTTCTTC
NA | TRBJ2-7 | TRBD1 | TRBV6-1 | CASIQGARPYEQYF | TGTGCCAGCATACAGGGGGCTAGGCCTTACGAGCAGTACTTC